This TCR beta chain was identified during a study of control samples from healthy donors and cancer patients. Germline lookup yields CDR1 WNHNN and CDR2 SYGVQD (reference sequence). With 3 bases clipped from V and 0 bases from J, the junction kept 17 bases outside the gene matches. The CDR3 runs 21 residues. The table came from immunoSEQ multiplex PCR; TCRdb's copy has only in-frame clones and leaves some out. This sample carries under 150,000 clones, 85% to 90% of them seen once, and the ten largest clones take 6% to 9.5%. V and J are TRBV10-1 and TRBJ2-1; 10 bases map to TRBD2. The TCR sequence derives from a man aged 45 to 65 with head and neck cancer. Specimen: PBMCs. The CDR3, as DNA: TGCGCCAGCAGTGACTCCATGGGTAGCGGGGGGTCCGTGAGCTCCTACAATGAGCAGTTCTTC. Protein sequence: CASSDSMGSGGSVSSYNEQFF.